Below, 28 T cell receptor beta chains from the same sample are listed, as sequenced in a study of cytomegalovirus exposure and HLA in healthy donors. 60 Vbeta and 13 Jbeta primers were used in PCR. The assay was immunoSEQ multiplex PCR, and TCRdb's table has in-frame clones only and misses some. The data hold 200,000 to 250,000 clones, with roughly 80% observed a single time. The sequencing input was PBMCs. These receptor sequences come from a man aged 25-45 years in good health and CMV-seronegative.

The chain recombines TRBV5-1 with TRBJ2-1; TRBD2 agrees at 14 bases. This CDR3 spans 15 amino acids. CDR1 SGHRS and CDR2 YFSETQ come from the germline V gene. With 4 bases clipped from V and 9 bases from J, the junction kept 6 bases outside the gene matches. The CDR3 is CASSGTSGGLTEQFF. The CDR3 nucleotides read TGCGCCAGCAGCGGGACTAGCGGGGGATTGACTGAGCAGTTCTTC.

The CDR3: CASSPEESFLAKNIQYF. As DNA, the CDR3 is TGTGCCAGCAGTCCGGAGGAGTCTTTTCTAGCCAAAAACATTCAGTACTTC. The chain couples TRBV28 to TRBJ2-4; D might be TRBD2 (5 bases). The CDR3 runs to 17 residues. Germline V lookup: CDR1 MDHEN, CDR2 SYDVKM. The V and J ends lost 5 bases and 0 bases respectively, with 17 bases between them. Full variable domain (missing parts from reference TRBV28 and TRBJ2-4): DVKVTQSSRYLVKRTGEKVFLECVQDMDHENMFWYRQDPGLGLRLIYFSYDVKMKEKGDIPEGYSVSREKKERFSLILESASTNQTSMYLCASSPEESFLAKNIQYFGAGTRLSVL.

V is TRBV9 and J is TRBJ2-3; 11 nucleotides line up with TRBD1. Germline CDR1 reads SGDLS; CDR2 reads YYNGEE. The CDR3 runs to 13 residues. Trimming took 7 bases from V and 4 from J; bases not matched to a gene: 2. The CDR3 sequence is CASGTGGADTQYF. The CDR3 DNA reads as TGTGCCAGCGGGACAGGGGGTGCAGATACGCAGTATTTT.

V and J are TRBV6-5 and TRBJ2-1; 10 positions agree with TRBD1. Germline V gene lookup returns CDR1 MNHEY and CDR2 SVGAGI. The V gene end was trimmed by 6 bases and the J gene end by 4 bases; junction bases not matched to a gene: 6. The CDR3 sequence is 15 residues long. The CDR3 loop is CASSRDRGNYNEQFF. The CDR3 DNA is TGTGCCAGCAGCCGGGACAGGGGTAATTACAATGAGCAGTTCTTC.

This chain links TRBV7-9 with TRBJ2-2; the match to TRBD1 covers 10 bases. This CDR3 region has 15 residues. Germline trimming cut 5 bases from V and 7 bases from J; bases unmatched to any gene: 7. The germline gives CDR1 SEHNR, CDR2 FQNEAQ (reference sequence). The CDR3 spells CASSDGQGEDGELFF. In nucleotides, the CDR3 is TGTGCCAGCAGCGATGGACAGGGGGAGGACGGGGAGCTGTTTTTT.

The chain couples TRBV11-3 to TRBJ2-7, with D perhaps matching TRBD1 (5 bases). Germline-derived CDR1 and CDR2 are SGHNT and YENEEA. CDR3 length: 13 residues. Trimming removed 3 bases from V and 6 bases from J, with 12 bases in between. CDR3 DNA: TGTGCCAGCAGCTTGGGCAGGGAAGGCGAGCAGTACTTC. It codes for CASSLGREGEQYF.

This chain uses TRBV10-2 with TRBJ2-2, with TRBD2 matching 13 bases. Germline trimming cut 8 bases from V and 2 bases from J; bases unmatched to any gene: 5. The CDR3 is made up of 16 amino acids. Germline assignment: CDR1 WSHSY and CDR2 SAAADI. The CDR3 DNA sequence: TGCGCCAGCCGACTAGCGGGGGGTCCTAACACCGGGGAGCTGTTTTTT. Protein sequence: CASRLAGGPNTGELFF.

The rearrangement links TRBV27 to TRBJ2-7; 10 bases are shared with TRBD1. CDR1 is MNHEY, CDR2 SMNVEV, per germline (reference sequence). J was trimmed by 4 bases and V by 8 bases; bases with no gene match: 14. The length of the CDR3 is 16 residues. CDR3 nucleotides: TGTGCCAGCGCTCCAAGGATGGGACAGGGGTCGTACGAGCAGTACTTC. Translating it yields CASAPRMGQGSYEQYF.

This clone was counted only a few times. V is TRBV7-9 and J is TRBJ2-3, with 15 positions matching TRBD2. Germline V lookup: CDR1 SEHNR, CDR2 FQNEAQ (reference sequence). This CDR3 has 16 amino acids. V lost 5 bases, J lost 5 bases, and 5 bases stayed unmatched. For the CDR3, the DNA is TGTGCCAGCAGCCCACCGGGACTAGCGGGAGGAGATACGCAGTATTTT. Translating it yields CASSPPGLAGGDTQYF.

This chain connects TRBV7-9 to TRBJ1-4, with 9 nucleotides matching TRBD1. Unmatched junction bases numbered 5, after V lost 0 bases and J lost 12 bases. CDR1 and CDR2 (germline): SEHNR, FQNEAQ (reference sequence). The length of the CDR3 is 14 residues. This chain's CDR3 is CASSLALRTGELFF. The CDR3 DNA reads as TGTGCCAGCAGCTTAGCCCTTCGGACAGGGGAACTGTTTTTT.

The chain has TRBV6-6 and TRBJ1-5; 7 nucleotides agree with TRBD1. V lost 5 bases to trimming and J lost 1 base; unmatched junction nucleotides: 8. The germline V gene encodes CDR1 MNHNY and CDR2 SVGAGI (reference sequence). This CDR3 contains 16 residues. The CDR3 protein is CASSTNRGLSNQPQHF. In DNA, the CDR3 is TGTGCCAGCAGTACTAACAGGGGATTGAGCAATCAGCCCCAGCATTTT.

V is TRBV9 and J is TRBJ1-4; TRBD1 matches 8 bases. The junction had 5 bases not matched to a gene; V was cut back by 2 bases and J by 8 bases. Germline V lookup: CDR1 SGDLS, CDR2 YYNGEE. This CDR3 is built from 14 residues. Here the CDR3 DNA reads TGTGCCAGCAGCGTTGGGACAGGCCACGAAAAACTGTTTTTT. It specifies CASSVGTGHEKLFF.

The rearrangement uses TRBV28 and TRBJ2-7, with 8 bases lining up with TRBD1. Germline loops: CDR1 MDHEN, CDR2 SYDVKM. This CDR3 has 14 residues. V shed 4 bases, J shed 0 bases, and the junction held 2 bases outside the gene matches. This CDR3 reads CASSSGTGSYEQYF. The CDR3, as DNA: TGTGCCAGCAGTTCTGGGACAGGCTCCTACGAGCAGTACTTC.

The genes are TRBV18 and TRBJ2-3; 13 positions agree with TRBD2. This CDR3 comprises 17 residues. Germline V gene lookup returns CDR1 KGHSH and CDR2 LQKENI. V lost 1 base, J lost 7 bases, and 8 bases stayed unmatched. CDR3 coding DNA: TGTGCCAGCTCACCACTTACTAGCGGGGGGGCCTGGTATACGCAGTATTTT. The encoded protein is CASSPLTSGGAWYTQYF.

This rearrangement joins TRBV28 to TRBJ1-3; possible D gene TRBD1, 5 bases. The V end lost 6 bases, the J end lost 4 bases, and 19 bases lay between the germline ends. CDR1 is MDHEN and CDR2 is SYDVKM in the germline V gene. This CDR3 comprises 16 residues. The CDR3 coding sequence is TGTGCCAGCAGCCCTTTCGGCGGGGGTCCAGGAAACACCATATATTTT. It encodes CASSPFGGGPGNTIYF.

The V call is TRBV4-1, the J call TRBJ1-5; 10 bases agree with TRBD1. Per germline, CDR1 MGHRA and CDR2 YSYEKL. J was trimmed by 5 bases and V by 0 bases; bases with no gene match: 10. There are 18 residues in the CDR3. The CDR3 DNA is TGCGCCAGCAGCCAAGACCTGGACAGGGGGTACCCCCATCAGCCCCAGCATTTT. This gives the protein CASSQDLDRGYPHQPQHF.

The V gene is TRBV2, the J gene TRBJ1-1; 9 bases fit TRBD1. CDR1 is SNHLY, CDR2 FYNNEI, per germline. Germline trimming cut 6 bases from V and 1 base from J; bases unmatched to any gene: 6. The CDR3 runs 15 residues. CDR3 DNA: TGTGCCAGCAGCACCGGGACAGGGCCGAACACTGAAGCTTTCTTT. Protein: CASSTGTGPNTEAFF.

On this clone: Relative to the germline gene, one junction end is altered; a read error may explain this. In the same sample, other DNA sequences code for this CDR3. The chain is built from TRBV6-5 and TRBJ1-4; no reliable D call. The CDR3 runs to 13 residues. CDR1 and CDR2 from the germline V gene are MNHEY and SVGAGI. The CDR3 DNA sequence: TGTGCCAGCAGTTATTCGGCGGGTGAAAAGCTGTTTTTT. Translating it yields CASSYSAGEKLFF.

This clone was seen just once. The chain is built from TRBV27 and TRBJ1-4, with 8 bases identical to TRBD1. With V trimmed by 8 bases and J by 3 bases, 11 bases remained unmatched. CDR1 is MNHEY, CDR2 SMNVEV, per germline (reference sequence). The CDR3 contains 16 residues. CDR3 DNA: TGTGCCAGCCGCCTGACAGGGGTGGTTCCTAATGAAAAACTGTTTTTT. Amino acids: CASRLTGVVPNEKLFF.

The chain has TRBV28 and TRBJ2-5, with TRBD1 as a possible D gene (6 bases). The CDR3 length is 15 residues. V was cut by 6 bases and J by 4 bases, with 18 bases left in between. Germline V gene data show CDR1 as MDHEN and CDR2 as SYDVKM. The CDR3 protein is CASRAKTGNRETQYF. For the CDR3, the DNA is TGTGCCAGCAGGGCAAAAACAGGGAACCGAGAGACCCAGTACTTC. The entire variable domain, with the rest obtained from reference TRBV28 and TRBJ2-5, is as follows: DVKVTQSSRYLVKRTGEKVFLECVQDMDHENMFWYRQDPGLGLRLIYFSYDVKMKEKGDIPEGYSVSREKKERFSLILESASTNQTSMYLCASRAKTGNRETQYFGPGTRLLVL.

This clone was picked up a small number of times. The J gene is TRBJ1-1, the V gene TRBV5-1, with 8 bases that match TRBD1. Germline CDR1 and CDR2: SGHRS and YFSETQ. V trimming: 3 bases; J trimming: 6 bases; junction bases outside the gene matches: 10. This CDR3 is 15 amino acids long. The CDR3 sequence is CASSYQGAEIAEAFF. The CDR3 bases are TGCGCCAGCAGCTACCAGGGGGCGGAAATCGCTGAAGCTTTCTTT.

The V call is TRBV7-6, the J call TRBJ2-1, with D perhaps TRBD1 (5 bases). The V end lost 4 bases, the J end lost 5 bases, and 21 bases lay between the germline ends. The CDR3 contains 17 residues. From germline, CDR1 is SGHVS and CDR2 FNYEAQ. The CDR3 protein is CASSSISPTGFHNEQFF. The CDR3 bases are TGTGCCAGCAGCTCTATTTCCCCAACAGGATTCCACAATGAGCAGTTCTTC.

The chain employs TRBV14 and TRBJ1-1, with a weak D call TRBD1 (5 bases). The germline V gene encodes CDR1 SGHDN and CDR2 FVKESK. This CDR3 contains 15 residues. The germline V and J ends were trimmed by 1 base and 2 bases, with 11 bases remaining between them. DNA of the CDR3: TGTGCCAGCAGCCAAGGTACTGGGACTAACACTGAAGCTTTCTTT. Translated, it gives CASSQGTGTNTEAFF.

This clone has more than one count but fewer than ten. In nucleotides, the CDR3 is TGTGCCAGCAGCCACTTGACAGGGTCGGGTGGCTACACCTTC. Translating it yields CASSHLTGSGGYTF. This chain joins TRBV5-4 and TRBJ1-2; the match to TRBD1 covers 7 bases. V shed 4 bases and J 7 bases; nucleotides not matched to a gene: 10. Germline V gene lookup returns CDR1 SGHNT and CDR2 YYREEE (reference sequence). This CDR3 is built from 14 residues.

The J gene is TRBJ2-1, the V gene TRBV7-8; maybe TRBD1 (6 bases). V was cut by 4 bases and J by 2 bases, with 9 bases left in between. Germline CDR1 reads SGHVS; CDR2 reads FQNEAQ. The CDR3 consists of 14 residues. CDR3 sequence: CASSSDSTYNEQFF. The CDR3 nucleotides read TGTGCCAGCAGCTCGGACAGCACCTACAATGAGCAGTTCTTC. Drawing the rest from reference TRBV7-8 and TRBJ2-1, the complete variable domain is GAGVSQSPRYKVAKRGQDVALRCDPISGHVSLFWYQQALGQGPEFLTYFQNEAQLDKSGLPSDRFFAERPEGSVSTLKIQRTQQEDSAVYLCASSSDSTYNEQFFGPGTRLTVL.

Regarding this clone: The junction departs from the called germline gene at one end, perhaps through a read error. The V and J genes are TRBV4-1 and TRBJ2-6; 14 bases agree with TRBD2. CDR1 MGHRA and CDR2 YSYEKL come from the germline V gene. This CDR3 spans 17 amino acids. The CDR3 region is CASSGTSGGSGASVLTF. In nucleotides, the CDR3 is TGCGCCAGCAGCGGGACTAGCGGGGGCTCTGGGGCCAGCGTCCTGACTTTC.

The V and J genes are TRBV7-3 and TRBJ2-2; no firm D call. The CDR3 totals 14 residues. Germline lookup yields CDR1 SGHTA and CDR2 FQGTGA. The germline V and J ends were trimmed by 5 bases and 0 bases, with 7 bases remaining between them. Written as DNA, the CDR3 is TGTGCCAGCAGCCCCCCTACGAACACCGGGGAGCTGTTTTTT. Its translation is CASSPPTNTGELFF.

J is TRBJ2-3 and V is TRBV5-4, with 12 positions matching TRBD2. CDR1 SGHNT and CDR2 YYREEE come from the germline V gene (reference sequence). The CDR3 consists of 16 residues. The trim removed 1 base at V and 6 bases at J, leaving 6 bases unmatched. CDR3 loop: CASSLRLAGAQDTQYF. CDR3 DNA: TGTGCCAGCAGCTTGCGACTAGCGGGGGCACAGGATACGCAGTATTTT.